This T cell receptor beta chain emerged from a study of synovial regulatory T cells in juvenile arthritis. Overall study findings and caveats: Blood Treg cells that were inflammation-associated showed lower TCR diversity than other blood Treg cells. CDR3 overlap with synovial Tregs was higher for iaTregs than other blood Tregs.

Using immunoSEQ multiplex PCR, the repertoire was profiled, and TCRdb retains in-frame clones only, with some absent. Its table records 8,000 to 10,000 clones. The CDR3 consists of 15 residues. Only the protein sequence is given. CDR1 LNHDA and CDR2 SQIVND come from the germline V gene (reference sequence). Regarding this clone: What it binds is not known.

This sequence originates from a donor aged 2-30 years with juvenile idiopathic arthritis. The sample was Treg cells from blood. The subset denotes: remaining (HLA-DR-negative) circulating blood Treg cells. The rearrangement joins TRBV19 to TRBJ2-3; no DNA is available, so the TRBD2 call from TCRdb remains unchecked. CDR3 residues: CASSIGGGNTDTQYF.